These 8 T cell receptor beta chains were all obtained from the same sample, sequenced in a study of cytomegalovirus exposure and HLA in healthy donors. Data came from immunoSEQ multiplex PCR; TCRdb stores just in-frame clones and leaves some out. The data hold under 250,000 clones, with roughly 81% observed a single time. The sample comprised PBMCs. These receptors originate from a woman between 25 and 40 years old in good health and CMV-seronegative.

V and J are TRBV19 and TRBJ1-2, with 7 bases matching TRBD1. The ends lost 6 bases at V and 4 bases at J; junction bases unmatched: 11. The CDR3 runs to 15 residues. Germline values: CDR1 LNHDA, CDR2 SQIVND (reference sequence). The CDR3 reads CASRLKTGSGYGYTF. The CDR3 region has the DNA TGTGCCAGTAGACTCAAGACAGGGTCCGGCTATGGCTACACCTTC.

This clone appeared a few times. The chain joins TRBV6-6 to TRBJ1-2, with D possibly being TRBD1 (5 bases). Germline V CDR1 and CDR2: MNHNY, SVGAGI (reference sequence). The CDR3 covers 13 residues. The germline V and J ends were trimmed by 7 bases and 4 bases, with 13 bases remaining between them. The CDR3 sequence is CASKLGTGYGYTF. CDR3 in DNA: TGTGCCAGCAAGTTGGGTACAGGCTATGGCTACACCTTC.

The chain uses TRBV27 and TRBJ1-4, with 8 bases lining up with TRBD1. The CDR3 has 14 amino acids. The V gene end was trimmed by 7 bases and the J gene end by 6 bases; junction bases not matched to a gene: 7. Germline loops: CDR1 MNHEY, CDR2 SMNVEV (reference sequence). The CDR3 reads CASTRTGSHEKLFF. The CDR3 region has the DNA TGTGCCAGCACCCGGACAGGGTCCCATGAAAAACTGTTTTTT. The whole variable domain, filled in from reference TRBV27 and TRBJ1-4, reads EAQVTQNPRYLITVTGKKLTVTCSQNMNHEYMSWYRQDPGLGLRQIYYSMNVEVTDKGDVPEGYKVSRKEKRNFPLILESPSPNQTSLYFCASTRTGSHEKLFFGSGTQLSVL.

This rearrangement joins TRBV11-1 to TRBJ2-5; 10 positions match TRBD2. This CDR3 has 17 residues. Germline assignment: CDR1 SGHAT and CDR2 FQDESV (reference sequence). V gave up 4 bases and J gave up 7 bases; unmatched junction bases: 15. CDR3 amino acids: CASSWRGLAVREGTQYF. The CDR3 region has the DNA TGTGCCAGCAGCTGGAGAGGACTAGCGGTCCGAGAGGGGACCCAGTACTTC.

This clone was found once. The rearrangement joins TRBV7-7 to TRBJ2-3; TRBD2 is a possible D gene (5 bases). CDR3 length: 15 residues. Per the germline V gene, CDR1 is SSHAT and CDR2 is FNYEAQ (reference sequence). The germline V and J ends were trimmed by 2 bases and 6 bases, with 15 bases remaining between them. DNA of the CDR3: TGTGCCAGCAGCTTATCAGGCTCAGAGCGGGATACGCAGTATTTT. This gives the protein CASSLSGSERDTQYF.

This sequence joins TRBV20-1 and TRBJ1-1; D not resolved. Looked up from germline, CDR1 is DFQATT and CDR2 is SNEGSKA (reference sequence). The CDR3 extends over 11 amino acids. The germline V and J ends were trimmed by 1 base and 7 bases, with 7 bases remaining between them. CDR3 sequence reads: CSARGGGEAFF. CDR3 DNA sequence: TGCAGTGCTAGAGGAGGTGGTGAAGCTTTCTTT.

V gene TRBV18 combines with J gene TRBJ2-7; TRBD1 aligns across 9 bases. The CDR3 runs 15 residues. Germline CDR1 and CDR2: KGHSH and LQKENI. Unmatched junction bases numbered 4, after V lost 4 bases and J lost 0 bases. The CDR3 is CASSQQGANSYEQYF. The CDR3 bases are TGTGCCAGCTCACAACAGGGGGCTAACTCCTACGAGCAGTACTTC.

The chain uses TRBV19 and TRBJ1-5, with a tentative D call TRBD1 (5 bases). V gave up 6 bases and J gave up 5 bases, with 20 bases separating them. The CDR3 is 16 amino acids. Germline CDR1 reads LNHDA; CDR2 reads SQIVND (reference sequence). CDR3 sequence (DNA): TGTGCCAGTAGCTGGGGACGGGGGTCAAGGTATCAGCCCCAGCATTTT. It is translated as CASSWGRGSRYQPQHF. The complete variable domain, with remaining parts taken from reference TRBV19 and TRBJ1-5, reads DGGITQSPKYLFRKEGQNVTLSCEQNLNHDAMYWYRQDPGQGLRLIYYSQIVNDFQKGDIAEGYSVSREKKESFPLTVTSAQKNPTAFYLCASSWGRGSRYQPQHFGDGTRLSIL.